This T cell receptor beta chain was observed in a study of regulatory T cells in long-lasting Graves disease. General study findings and limits: Persistent Graves' cases showed lower TCR diversity than newly diagnosed cases. Possibly, too few samples lowered accuracy. Persistent disease was characterized by preferential usage of TRBV28, TRBJ1-2 and TRBJ2-5.

V was pared by 2 bases and J by 6 bases, with 10 bases between. This CDR3 has 13 residues. CDR1 is MNHEY and CDR2 is SVGEGT in the germline V gene. This sample's time point: newly diagnosed GD, antithyroid drugs for less than 3 months. The TCR library used RNA extracted from PBMCs. Per American Thyroid Association guidelines, Graves' disease was diagnosed. TCR beta libraries were built with iRepertoire HTBI primers and Arm-PCR of CDR3 regions. Each CDR3 protein is one row after TCRdb ran MiXCR on the multiplex PCR reads. The repertoire consists of some 250,000 distinct CDR3 sequences, with 20% occurring once and the leading ten covering approximately 15%. This clonotype was observed many times. No antigen is known for it.

This specimen consisted of peripheral blood mononuclear cells (PBMCs), obtained at new diagnosis, from a patient treated with antithyroid drugs. The rearrangement joins TRBV6-2 or TRBV6-3 to TRBJ1-1; possibly TRBD1 for D (6 bases). This TCR came from a female donor with Graves disease. For the CDR3, the DNA is TGTGCCAGCAGTTACGCAGGGGATTCTGAAGCTTTCTTT. Encoded protein: CASSYAGDSEAFF.